This T cell receptor (beta chain) was recorded in a study of cytomegalovirus exposure and HLA in healthy donors. Study observations and caveats: In vitro, three CMV-associated chains proved specific for CMV antigens.

Notes on this clone: Its antigen is not known.

This CDR3 has 10 amino acids. Germline CDR1 SQVTM, CDR2 ANQGSEA. Trimming shortened V by 4 bases and J by 5 bases, and 5 bases separated the two germline ends. 60 Vbeta and 13 Jbeta primers were used in PCR. The table came from immunoSEQ multiplex PCR; TCRdb's copy has only in-frame clones and leaves some out. The sample lists over 120,000 clones, 70% to 85% occurring once. This receptor was identified in a woman in her sixties in good health and CMV-seropositive. Material: PBMCs. This chain joins TRBV29-1 and TRBJ2-5, with D hard to call. CDR3 residues: CSVVRETQYF. The CDR3 DNA follows: TGCAGCGTTGTGCGGGAGACCCAGTACTTC.